This T cell receptor beta chain was recovered during a study of T cell clonality in common variable immunodeficiency. Ten or more counts support this clone. The antigen remains unidentified. Read sequence stops 3 residues before the CDR3 end, and the germline J gene provides the missing end. Broader study findings: CVID subjects had higher TCRbeta clonality than healthy controls, most marked in about a third. Reportedly, TCR beta sequences from common variable immunodeficiency showed fewer deletions and N-nucleotide insertions.

The germline V and J ends were trimmed by 3 bases and 6 bases, with 14 bases remaining between them. The CDR3 loop spans 14 amino acids. Germline values: CDR1 WSHSY, CDR2 SAAADI. The assay was immunoSEQ multiplex PCR, and TCRdb's table has in-frame clones only and misses some. The sample presents under 50,000 clones, none singletons. This clonotype was obtained from a person aged 18-70 years in good health. Sequencing was performed on peripheral blood mononuclear cells. V is TRBV10-2 and J is TRBJ1-2, with D unresolved. The CDR3 is CASSELGRADGYTF. The CDR3 DNA, read in part, is TGCGCCAGCAGTGAATTAGGGAGAGCGGATGGC.